The text below deals with one TCR beta chain. Sequencing used immunoSEQ multiplex PCR; TCRdb keeps in-frame clones, though not all of them. The table lists under 400,000 clones, around 87% of them singletons. This sample was included in a study of blood T cell repertoires in COVID-19. Germline lookup yields CDR1 MNHNY and CDR2 SVGAGI (reference sequence). The V and J ends lost 6 bases and 5 bases respectively, with 14 bases between them. The CDR3 has 13 residues. The receptor's source is a young woman with COVID-19, enrolled during active disease. The rearrangement joins TRBV6-6 to TRBJ2-7, with a possible D match to TRBD2 (5 bases). Sequencing used peripheral blood. The CDR3 reads CASSRPPEDEQYF. The DNA for the CDR3 is TGTGCCAGCAGCCGTCCCCCGGAGGACGAGCAGTACTTC.